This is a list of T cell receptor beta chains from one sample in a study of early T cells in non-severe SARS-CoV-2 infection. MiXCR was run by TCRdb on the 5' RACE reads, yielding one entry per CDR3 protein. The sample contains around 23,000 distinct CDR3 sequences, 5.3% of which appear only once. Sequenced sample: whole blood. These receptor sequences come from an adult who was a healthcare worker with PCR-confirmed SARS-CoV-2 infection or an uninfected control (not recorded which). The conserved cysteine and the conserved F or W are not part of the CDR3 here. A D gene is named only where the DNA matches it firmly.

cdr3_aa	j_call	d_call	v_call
ASSYLGGNQPQH	TRBJ1-5	-	TRBV7-2
SATEDRDEKLF	TRBJ1-4	TRBD1	TRBV20-1
ASSPAGVRDTQY	TRBJ2-3	-	TRBV18
ASSRTSSDTQY	TRBJ2-3	TRBD2	TRBV5-6
ASSEVARGHQPQH	TRBJ1-5	TRBD1	TRBV10-2
ASSQVGSDTQY	TRBJ2-3	-	TRBV4-3
ASSPTAYQETQY	TRBJ2-5	-	TRBV18
STDQGGQGPHYGYT	TRBJ1-2	TRBD1	TRBV29-1
ASSLVKNQPQH	TRBJ1-5	-	TRBV7-2
ASSQVVTSGTIAKNIQY	TRBJ2-4	TRBD2	TRBV4-3